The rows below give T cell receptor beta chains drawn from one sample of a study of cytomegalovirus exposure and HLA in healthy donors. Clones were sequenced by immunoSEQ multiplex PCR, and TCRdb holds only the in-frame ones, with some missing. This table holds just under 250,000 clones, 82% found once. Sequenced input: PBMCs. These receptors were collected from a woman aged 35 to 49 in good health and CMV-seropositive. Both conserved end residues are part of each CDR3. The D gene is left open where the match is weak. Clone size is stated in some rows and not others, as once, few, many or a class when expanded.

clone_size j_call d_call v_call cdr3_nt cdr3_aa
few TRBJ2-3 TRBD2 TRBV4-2 TGTGCCAGCAGCCAAACCGGACTAGCGGGAGGATTAGAGAGGTGGGCAGATACGCAGTATTTT CASSQTGLAGGLERWADTQYF
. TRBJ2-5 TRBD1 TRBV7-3 TGTTCCAGCAGCTTAACGACAGGGATCCAAGAGACCCAGTACTTC CSSSLTTGIQETQYF
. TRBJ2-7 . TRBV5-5 TGTGCCAGCAGCTTGACAATAAACTCCTACGAGCAGTACTTC CASSLTINSYEQYF
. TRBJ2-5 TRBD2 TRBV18 TGTGCCAGCTCACCCCCGGGACTAGCGGGAGTCGAGACCCAGTACTTC CASSPPGLAGVETQYF
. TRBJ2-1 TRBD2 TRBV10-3 TGTGCCATCAGTGCAGCGGGAGATCGAGATGAGCAGTTCTTC CAISAAGDRDEQFF
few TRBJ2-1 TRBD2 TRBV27 TGTGCCAGCCATCGGGGCGGGAGTAGGAATGAGCAGTTCTTC CASHRGGSRNEQFF
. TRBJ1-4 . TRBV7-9 TGTGCCAGCAGCTTAGCGACCCACGGGGGAACTAATGAAAAACTGTTTTTT CASSLATHGGTNEKLFF
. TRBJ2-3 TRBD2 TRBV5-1 TGCGCCAGCAGCCTCCCGACTAGCGGGGGGGCCGCAGATACGCAGTATTTT CASSLPTSGGAADTQYF
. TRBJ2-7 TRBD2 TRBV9 TGTGCCAGCAGCCCCAAAGGTCGCGGGAGGGGCGAGCAGTACTTC CASSPKGRGRGEQYF
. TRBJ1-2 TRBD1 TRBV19 TGTGCCAGTAGTATCACAGGGGCCGGCTATGGCTACACCTTC CASSITGAGYGYTF
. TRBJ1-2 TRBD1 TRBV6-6 TGTGCCAGCAGCAACAAGGACAGGGGCGTACCTGGCTACACCTTC CASSNKDRGVPGYTF
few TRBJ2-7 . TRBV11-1 TGTGCCAGCAGCACTTCCCACTCGGCGGGCTCCTACGAGCAGTACTTC CASSTSHSAGSYEQYF
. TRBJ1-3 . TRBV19 TGTGCCAGTAGTATAGATATATCGGGAACGGCCTTGGACACCATATATTTT CASSIDISGTALDTIYF
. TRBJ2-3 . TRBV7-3 TGTGCCAGCAGCTTGACAGGAGATACGCAGTATTTT CASSLTGDTQYF
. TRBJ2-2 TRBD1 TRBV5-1 TGCGCCAGCAGCCCCGAGAGCTTTACAGGGGGGAACACCGGGGAGCTGTTTTTT CASSPESFTGGNTGELFF
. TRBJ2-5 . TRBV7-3 TGTGCCAGCAGCCTCCGCGGGTACGAAGGAGAGACCCAGTACTTC CASSLRGYEGETQYF
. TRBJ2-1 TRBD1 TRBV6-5 TGTGCCAGCGGGGGACAGAGGCGCAATGAGCAGTTCTTC CASGGQRRNEQFF
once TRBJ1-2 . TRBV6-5 TGTGCCAGCAGTTCAACGACGGGGATCTATGGCTACACCTTC CASSSTTGIYGYTF
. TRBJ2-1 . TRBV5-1 TGCGCCAGCAGCTTCCGGGATCGGGGTGAGCAGTTCTTC CASSFRDRGEQFF
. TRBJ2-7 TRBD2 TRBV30 TGTGCCTGGGCGGGGGGCGGCTACGAGCAGTACTTC CAWAGGGYEQYF
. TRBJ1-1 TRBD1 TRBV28 TGTGCCAGCAGCTTCACGCCGGGACAGGGGTTATATGCTGAAGCTTTCTTT CASSFTPGQGLYAEAFF
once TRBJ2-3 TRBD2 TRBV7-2 TGTGCCAGCAGCATCCAAGGCGGGGGGGCTTCAGATACGCAGTATTTT CASSIQGGGASDTQYF
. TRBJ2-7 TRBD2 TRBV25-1 TGTGCCAGCAGTGATTCCCTAGCGGGAGAGAAAGGCGAGCAGTACTTC CASSDSLAGEKGEQYF
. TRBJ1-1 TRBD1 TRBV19 TGTGCCAGTAGTACGGACAGGGGGTCGAGAGCTTTCTTT CASSTDRGSRAFF
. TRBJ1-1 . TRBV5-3 TGTGCCAGAAGCTTTGAGGGCACGGTACACACTGAAGCTTTCTTT CARSFEGTVHTEAFF